This T cell receptor (beta chain) came from a study of blood T cell repertoires in COVID-19. Participants in the exposed group had met a COVID-19 case in the 2 weeks before joining the study. TCRdb's table, derived via immunoSEQ multiplex PCR, lists solely in-frame clones and lacks some. Here the sample spans 250,000 or so clones, 70% to 90% being singletons. V was pared by 2 bases and J by 8 bases, with 9 bases between. The CDR3 has 12 residues. Per the germline V gene, CDR1 is KGHSH and CDR2 is LQKENI. The V and J genes are TRBV18 and TRBJ1-2, with unresolved D. This TCR derives from a woman aged 50 to 65 who had been exposed to COVID-19. The specimen sequenced was PBMCs or T cells enriched from blood (not recorded which). This CDR3 reads CASSPDSGGYTF. The CDR3 DNA reads as TGTGCCAGCTCACCAGATAGCGGGGGCTACACCTTC. The entire variable domain, with the rest obtained from reference TRBV18 and TRBJ1-2, is as follows: NAGVMQNPRHLVRRRGQEARLRCSPMKGHSHVYWYRQLPEEGLKFMVYLQKENIIDESGMPKERFSAEFPKEGPSILRIQQVVRGDSAAYFCASSPDSGGYTFGSGTRLTVV.